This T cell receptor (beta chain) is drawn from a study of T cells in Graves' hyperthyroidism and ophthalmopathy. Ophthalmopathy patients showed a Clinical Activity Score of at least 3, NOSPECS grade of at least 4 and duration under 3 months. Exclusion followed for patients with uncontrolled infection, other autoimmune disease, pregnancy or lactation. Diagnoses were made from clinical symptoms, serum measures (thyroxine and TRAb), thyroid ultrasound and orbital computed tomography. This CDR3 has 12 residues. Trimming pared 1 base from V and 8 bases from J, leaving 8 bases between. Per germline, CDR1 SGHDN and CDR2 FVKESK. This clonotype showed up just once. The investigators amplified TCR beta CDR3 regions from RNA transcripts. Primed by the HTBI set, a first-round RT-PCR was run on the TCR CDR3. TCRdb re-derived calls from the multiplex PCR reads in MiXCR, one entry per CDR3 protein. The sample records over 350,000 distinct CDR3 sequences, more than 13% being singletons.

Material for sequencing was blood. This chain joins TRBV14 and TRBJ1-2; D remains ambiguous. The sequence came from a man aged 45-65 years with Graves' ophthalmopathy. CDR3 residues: CASSQVGYGYTF. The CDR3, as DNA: TGTGCCAGCAGCCAAGTAGGGTACGGCTACACCTTC.